The clone carrying this T cell receptor beta chain was found a few times. Several immunoSEQ plates held equal portions of the genomic DNA taken from each subset. The protocol was immunoSEQ multiplex PCR, while the TCRdb copy is restricted to in-frame clones and leaves out a portion. The data contain about 490,000 clones, 76% of them singletons. V trimming: 4 bases; J trimming: 7 bases; junction bases outside the gene matches: 7. Germline lookup yields CDR1 LNHDA and CDR2 SQIVND (reference sequence). The length of the CDR3 is 16 residues. This entry belongs to a study of shared clonotypes between healthy human individuals.

This chain joins TRBV19 and TRBJ2-1; TRBD2 agrees at 13 bases. The TCR sequence derives from a middle-aged woman in good health. Some clones in this sample may be carry-over from other donors' samples. Sequencing used PBMCs. CDR3 sequence (DNA): TGTGCCAGTAGTACCCGACTAGCGGGAGGACGGAATGAGCAGTTCTTC. The encoded protein is CASSTRLAGGRNEQFF.